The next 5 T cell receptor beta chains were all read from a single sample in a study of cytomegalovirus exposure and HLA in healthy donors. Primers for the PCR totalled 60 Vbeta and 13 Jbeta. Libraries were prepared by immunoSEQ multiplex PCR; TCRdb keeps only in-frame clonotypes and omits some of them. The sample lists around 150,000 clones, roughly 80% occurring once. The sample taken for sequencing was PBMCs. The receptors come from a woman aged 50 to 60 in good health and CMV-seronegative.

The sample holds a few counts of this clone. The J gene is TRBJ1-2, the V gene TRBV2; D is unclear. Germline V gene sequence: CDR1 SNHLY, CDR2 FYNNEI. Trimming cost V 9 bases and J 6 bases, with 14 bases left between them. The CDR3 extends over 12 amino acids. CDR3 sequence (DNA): TGTGCCAGACTGGTAGCGCTTCATGGCTACACCTTC. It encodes CARLVALHGYTF.

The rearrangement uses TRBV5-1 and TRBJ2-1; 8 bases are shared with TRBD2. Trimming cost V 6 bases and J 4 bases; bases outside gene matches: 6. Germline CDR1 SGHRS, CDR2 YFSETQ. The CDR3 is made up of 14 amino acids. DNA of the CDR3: TGCGCCAGCACCGGGACTAGTAAGTACAATGAGCAGTTCTTC. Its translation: CASTGTSKYNEQFF.

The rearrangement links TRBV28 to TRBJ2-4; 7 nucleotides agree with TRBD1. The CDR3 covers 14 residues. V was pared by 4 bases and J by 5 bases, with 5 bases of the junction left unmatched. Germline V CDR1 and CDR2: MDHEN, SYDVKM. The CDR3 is CASSSGQMENIQYF. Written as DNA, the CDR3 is TGTGCCAGCAGTTCGGGACAGATGGAAAACATTCAGTACTTC.

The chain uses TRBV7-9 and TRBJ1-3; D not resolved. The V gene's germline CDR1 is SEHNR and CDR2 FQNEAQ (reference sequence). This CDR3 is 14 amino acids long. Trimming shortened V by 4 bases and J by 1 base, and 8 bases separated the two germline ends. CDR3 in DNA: TGTGCCAGCAGCTCCGGCAGGTCTGGAAACACCATATATTTT. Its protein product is CASSSGRSGNTIYF.

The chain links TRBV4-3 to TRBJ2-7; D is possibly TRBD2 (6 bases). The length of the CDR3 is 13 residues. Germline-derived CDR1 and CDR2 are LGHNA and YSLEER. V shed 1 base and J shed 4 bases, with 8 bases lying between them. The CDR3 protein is CASSQGLGYEQYF. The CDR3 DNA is TGCGCCAGCAGCCAAGGACTAGGATACGAGCAGTACTTC.